This record concerns one TCR beta chain sequence. This sample was taken from a study of blood T cell repertoires in COVID-19. Study background: T cells, B-cell-depleted T cells, or PBMCs supplied cDNA or gDNA.

The germline gives CDR1 LNHDA, CDR2 SQIVND (reference sequence). V lost 5 bases and J lost 1; bases outside the gene matches: 9. This CDR3 has 16 amino acids. Original analysis: Estimates of nucleated cell counts were drawn from the amplification of reference gene primers. Data came from immunoSEQ multiplex PCR; TCRdb stores just in-frame clones and leaves some out. The V and J calls and clone size come from that table; D and trimming were worked out from the DNA. The top ten clones hold 8.4% of a sample with around 140,000 clones, under 90% of them seen once. Sequencing used peripheral blood. The TCR was taken from a woman aged 55-70 years with active or convalescent COVID-19. The V gene is TRBV19, the J gene TRBJ1-1; 8 bases map to TRBD1. The CDR3 protein is CASSWWAGGPNTEAFF. Written as DNA, the CDR3 is TGTGCCAGTAGTTGGTGGGCAGGGGGCCCGAACACTGAAGCTTTCTTT.